This TCR beta chain was sequenced for a study of cytomegalovirus exposure and HLA in healthy donors. Study-wide findings and caveats: The authors enumerated some 170 TCR beta chains as linked to cytomegalovirus. In presence/absence analyses, roughly uniform sequencing depth across donors was assumed.

V was pared by 5 bases and J by 2 bases, with 7 bases between. This CDR3 is built from 13 residues. Germline CDR1 and CDR2: MRHNA and SNTAGT. In regard to this clone: Its cognate antigen is unknown.

The donors, nominally healthy at sampling, likely had unrecorded immune exposures. The primer mix had 60 Vbeta and 13 Jbeta primers. Original processing methods: Later analysis identified approximately 88 million unique TCR beta chains, about 12 million shared. Some clones are missing from TCRdb's copy, which holds only in-frame ones; the method was immunoSEQ multiplex PCR. Clone size and V and J calls were adopted from that table, with D and trimming inferred from the DNA. Its table lists around 35,000 clones. Material for sequencing was PBMCs. The sequence was obtained from a woman aged 40 to 49 in good health and CMV-seropositive. This rearrangement joins TRBV6-4 to TRBJ2-1; tentatively, D is TRBD2 (5 bases). The chain's CDR3 is CASSSGAYNEQFF. The CDR3, as DNA: TGTGCCAGCAGTAGCGGAGCCTACAATGAGCAGTTCTTC.